The clone carrying this TCR beta chain was found a few times. What it binds is unknown. Other DNA sequences from this sample encode an identical CDR3 as well. This sample is part of a study of cytomegalovirus exposure and HLA in healthy donors. Study-wide points: Analyses of presence/absence relied on an assumption of roughly uniform sequencing depth across donors. A previous analysis found most TCR beta V segments productive roughly 87% or roughly 30% of the time.

The PCR employed 60 Vbeta primers together with 13 Jbeta primers. The table came from immunoSEQ multiplex PCR; TCRdb's copy has only in-frame clones and leaves some out. The sample lists about 130,000 clones; around a tenth were seen once. This TCR was recovered from a man aged 45 to 65 in good health and CMV-seronegative. Sequencing input: PBMCs.

This CDR3 reads CASSAGTGSYEQYF. The CDR3 DNA is TGTGCCAGCAGTGCCGGGACAGGGTCCTACGAGCAGTACTTC. The chain couples TRBV6-5 to TRBJ2-7; 9 bases agree with TRBD1. There are 14 residues in the CDR3. Germline V lookup: CDR1 MNHEY, CDR2 SVGAGI. The junction had 3 bases not matched to a gene; V was cut back by 5 bases and J by 1 base.